The 26 T cell receptor beta chains below all came from one sample that was sequenced in a study of blood T cell repertoires in COVID-19. TCRdb's copy holds only in-frame clones and misses some; the assay was immunoSEQ multiplex PCR. Found here are 100,000 to 120,000 clones, about two thirds of them singletons; the top ten hold 1.8%. Sequences were obtained from peripheral blood. The receptors stem from a woman in her 40s with acute or convalescent COVID-19.

The CDR3 DNA reads TGTGCCAGCAGCCCCCGGACAGAATCGAACACCGGGGAGCTGTTTTTT. Protein: CASSPRTESNTGELFF. The rearrangement uses TRBV7-8 and TRBJ2-2, with a tentative D call TRBD1 (6 bases). The CDR3 runs 16 residues. V was cut by 5 bases and J by 0 bases, with 13 bases left in between. The germline gives CDR1 SGHVS, CDR2 FQNEAQ. The full variable domain, in which reference TRBV7-8 and TRBJ2-2 provide the parts outside the CDR3, is GAGVSQSPRYKVAKRGQDVALRCDPISGHVSLFWYQQALGQGPEFLTYFQNEAQLDKSGLPSDRFFAERPEGSVSTLKIQRTQQEDSAVYLCASSPRTESNTGELFFGEGSRLTVL.

This clone is a singleton in its sample. The chain recombines TRBV11-2 with TRBJ2-3, with 10 nucleotides matching TRBD2. After removal of 5 bases from V and 3 bases from J, the junction contained 2 bases not matched to a gene. The V gene's germline CDR1 is SGHAT and CDR2 FQNNGV. The CDR3 is 14 amino acids. CDR3 bases: TGTGCCAGCAGCGTTAGCGGGGGGACAGATACGCAGTATTTT. This translates into CASSVSGGTDTQYF.

The chain combines TRBV28 with TRBJ2-2; weak D call: TRBD2 (6 bases). The CDR3 has 13 amino acids. The germline CDR1 and CDR2 sequences are MDHEN and SYDVKM. Trimming stripped 6 bases from V and 3 bases from J, with 8 bases between. The CDR3 coding sequence is TGTGCCAGCAGAAGGGAGGACACCGGGGAGCTGTTTTTT. Encoded protein: CASRREDTGELFF.

V and J are TRBV7-9 and TRBJ1-1; 8 bases map to TRBD1. The CDR3 spans 13 residues. V was pared by 4 bases and J by 6 bases, with 4 bases of the junction left unmatched. CDR1 and CDR2 (germline): SEHNR, FQNEAQ (reference sequence). Here the CDR3 reads CASSWPDRAEAFF. The CDR3 DNA follows: TGTGCCAGCAGCTGGCCGGACAGGGCTGAAGCTTTCTTT.

This clone was observed at least ten times. The chain employs TRBV25-1 and TRBJ1-6, with 9 bases aligning to TRBD1. Germline V gene data show CDR1 as MGHDK and CDR2 as SYGVNS. The V segment lost 4 bases and the J segment 9 bases; nucleotides outside the gene matches: 7. The CDR3 contains 15 residues. This chain's CDR3 is CASSVQTGGPSPLHF. The CDR3 bases are TGTGCCAGCAGTGTACAGACAGGGGGGCCTTCACCCCTCCACTTT.

This chain links TRBV11-3 with TRBJ2-7; D possibly corresponds to TRBD1 (5 bases). The V gene's germline CDR1 is SGHNT and CDR2 YENEEA. The ends were cut back, 2 bases at V and 7 bases at J, with 12 bases in the middle. The CDR3 sequence is 13 residues long. The CDR3 DNA reads as TGTGCCAGCAGCTTATTTCGGGCAGGGGAGCAGTACTTC. This codes for CASSLFRAGEQYF.

This sequence joins TRBV7-2 and TRBJ1-4; 9 bases map to TRBD1. Germline V gene sequence: CDR1 SGHTA, CDR2 FQGNSA. This CDR3 region has 18 residues. With V trimmed by 2 bases and J by 3 bases, 10 bases remained unmatched. The CDR3 reads CASSLIVWGQGANEKLFF. The CDR3 nucleotides read TGTGCCAGCAGCTTAATCGTATGGGGACAGGGTGCTAATGAAAAACTGTTTTTT.

The V and J genes are TRBV15 and TRBJ2-5, with TRBD1 matching 8 bases. Germline V gene data show CDR1 as LNHNV and CDR2 as YYDKDF (reference sequence). The CDR3 is made up of 16 amino acids. With V trimmed by 0 bases and J by 5 bases, 8 bases remained unmatched. The CDR3 DNA follows: TGTGCCACCAGCAGAGATAACGACAGGGGTACGGAGACCCAGTACTTC. Its translation: CATSRDNDRGTETQYF.

The chain links TRBV3-1 (or the pseudogene TRBV3-2) to TRBJ2-3, with a tentative D call TRBD2 (6 bases). The length of the CDR3 is 15 residues. Germline V gene sequence: CDR1 LGHDT, CDR2 YNNKEL (reference sequence). V shed 3 bases and J shed 1 base, with 11 bases lying between them. CDR3 coding DNA: TGTGCCAGCAGCCAGGTGGGGGGACGCACAGATACGCAGTATTTT. It encodes CASSQVGGRTDTQYF.

The J gene is TRBJ2-3, the V gene TRBV27; 9 nucleotides align to TRBD2. Trimming took 5 bases from V and 3 from J; bases not matched to a gene: 6. The germline CDR1 and CDR2 sequences are MNHEY and SMNVEV (reference sequence). The CDR3 spans 15 residues. CDR3 protein: CASSAGGPITDTQYF. For the CDR3, the DNA is TGTGCCAGCAGTGCGGGGGGGCCAATAACAGATACGCAGTATTTT.

This chain links TRBV19 with TRBJ1-2; 7 bases agree with TRBD1. J was trimmed by 4 bases and V by 9 bases; bases with no gene match: 20. The CDR3 runs to 17 residues. Looked up from germline, CDR1 is LNHDA and CDR2 is SQIVND (reference sequence). The CDR3 here is CASDSRQGSSPVYGYTF. CDR3 DNA sequence: TGTGCCAGCGACTCTAGACAGGGAAGTAGTCCTGTCTATGGCTACACCTTC. The full variable domain, completed using reference TRBV19 and TRBJ1-2, is DGGITQSPKYLFRKEGQNVTLSCEQNLNHDAMYWYRQDPGQGLRLIYYSQIVNDFQKGDIAEGYSVSREKKESFPLTVTSAQKNPTAFYLCASDSRQGSSPVYGYTFGSGTRLTVV.

This clone was recorded many times. This chain joins TRBV2 and TRBJ1-6, with D possibly matching TRBD1 (5 bases). V was pared by 8 bases and J by 9 bases, with 11 bases between. Germline assignment: CDR1 SNHLY and CDR2 FYNNEI. CDR3 length equals 12 residues. The chain's CDR3 is CASGGEGSPLHF. The CDR3 DNA sequence: TGTGCCAGCGGGGGGGAGGGTTCACCCCTCCACTTT. Full variable domain (remainder filled in from reference TRBV2 and TRBJ1-6): EPEVTQTPSHQVTQMGQEVILRCVPISNHLYFYWYRQILGQKVEFLVSFYNNEISEKSEIFDDQFSVERPDGSNFTLKIRSTKLEDSAMYFCASGGEGSPLHFGNGTRLTVT.

The chain joins TRBV19 to TRBJ1-1; TRBD1 might be the D (5 bases). The germline V gene encodes CDR1 LNHDA and CDR2 SQIVND (reference sequence). This CDR3 contains 14 residues. V was clipped by 5 bases and J by 2 bases, with 12 bases between them. CDR3 protein: CASSPWGGNTEAFF. The CDR3, as DNA: TGTGCCAGTAGTCCCTGGGGGGGAAACACTGAAGCTTTCTTT.

This clone was found a few times. V is TRBV29-1 and J is TRBJ2-2, with 9 positions matching TRBD1. The germline V gene has CDR1 SQVTM and CDR2 ANQGSEA. Unmatched junction bases numbered 5, after V lost 3 bases and J lost 6 bases. CDR3 length: 14 amino acids. The CDR3 DNA reads TGCAGCGTTGAGGGACAGGGAAGGGCCGGGGAGCTGTTTTTT. Amino acids: CSVEGQGRAGELFF.

This sequence joins TRBV3-1 (or the pseudogene TRBV3-2) and TRBJ1-4; D ambiguous. In germline, CDR1 is LGHDT, CDR2 YNNKEL (reference sequence). V was shortened by 1 base and J by 8 bases, with 5 bases between the two germline ends. CDR3 size: 12 residues. The CDR3 DNA reads as TGTGCCAGCAGCCAAGTCGTCGAAAAACTGTTTTTT. Its protein product is CASSQVVEKLFF.

This chain links TRBV19 with TRBJ1-3; D uncertain. The ends were cut back, 6 bases at V and 4 bases at J, with 16 bases in the middle. This CDR3 region has 15 residues. CDR1 is LNHDA and CDR2 is SQIVND in the germline V gene (reference sequence). In DNA, the CDR3 is TGTGCCAGTAGACCGGGTTCCGAAGTGGGAAACACCATATATTTT. Its protein product is CASRPGSEVGNTIYF.

This sequence joins TRBV7-6 and TRBJ2-5; 11 bases map to TRBD1. The CDR3 length is 16 residues. Per the germline V gene, CDR1 is SGHVS and CDR2 is FNYEAQ. J lost 5 bases, V lost 5 bases, and 10 bases had no gene match. The DNA for the CDR3 is TGTGCCAGCAGCCTCGGACAGGGGGCTAGGGGGGAGACCCAGTACTTC. Its protein is CASSLGQGARGETQYF. The variable domain in full, completed from reference TRBV7-6 and TRBJ2-5, reads GAGVSQSPRYKVTKRGQDVALRCDPISGHVSLYWYRQALGQGPEFLTYFNYEAQQDKSGLPNDRFSAERPEGSISTLTIQRTEQRDSAMYRCASSLGQGARGETQYFGPGTRLLVL.

This clone was seen once. V and J are TRBV4-3 and TRBJ1-1, with D unclear. The CDR3 sequence is 16 residues long. Per the germline V gene, CDR1 is LGHNA and CDR2 is YSLEER. V lost 0 bases and J lost 0, with 11 bases in between. CDR3 loop: CASSQETAGMNTEAFF. CDR3 nucleotide sequence: TGCGCCAGCAGCCAAGAAACCGCGGGCATGAACACTGAAGCTTTCTTT.

The chain links TRBV2 to TRBJ2-3; TRBD2 agrees at 12 bases. The germline V gene encodes CDR1 SNHLY and CDR2 FYNNEI. The CDR3 runs to 14 residues. V lost 6 bases and J lost 6; bases outside the gene matches: 4. The CDR3 loop is CASSPTSGGDTQYF. CDR3 sequence (DNA): TGTGCCAGCAGCCCGACTAGCGGGGGTGATACGCAGTATTTT.

This sequence joins TRBV28 and TRBJ2-1, with 8 positions matching TRBD2. The CDR3 consists of 15 residues. Germline values: CDR1 MDHEN, CDR2 SYDVKM. J gave up 5 bases and V 5 bases, and 8 bases lay outside the gene matches. As DNA, the CDR3 is TGTGCCAGCAGTCCCGTAACGGGGGGGGACAATGAGCAGTTCTTC. It yields the protein CASSPVTGGDNEQFF.

The chain has TRBV5-6 and TRBJ1-5; D not resolved. The germline V gene encodes CDR1 SGHDT and CDR2 YYEEEE. V shed 3 bases and J shed 10 bases, with 17 bases lying between them. The CDR3 extends over 14 amino acids. CDR3 bases: TGTGCCAGCAGCTCCCTAGGTTCCGGGAATCCCCAGCATTTT. This translates into CASSSLGSGNPQHF.

This chain uses TRBV2 with TRBJ2-2, with D perhaps matching TRBD1 (7 bases). Germline V gives CDR1 SNHLY, CDR2 FYNNEI. Trimming removed 2 bases from V and 1 base from J, with 8 bases in between. This CDR3 region has 15 residues. CDR3 sequence: CASSEQGGNTGELFF. In DNA form, the CDR3 reads TGTGCCAGCAGTGAACAGGGGGGGAACACCGGGGAGCTGTTTTTT.

The rearrangement joins TRBV5-4 to TRBJ2-3, with 8 bases identical to TRBD2. The CDR3 has 16 amino acids. Germline trimming cut 2 bases from V and 3 bases from J; bases unmatched to any gene: 8. CDR1 SGHNT and CDR2 YYREEE come from the germline V gene (reference sequence). CDR3 DNA sequence: TGTGCCAGCAGCTTAGAACTAGCGGCCCTTACAGATACGCAGTATTTT. Protein product: CASSLELAALTDTQYF. The full variable domain, its missing parts supplied by reference TRBV5-4 and TRBJ2-3, is ETGVTQSPTHLIKTRGQQVTLRCSSQSGHNTVSWYQQALGQGPQFIFQYYREEENGRGNFPPRFSGLQFPNYSSELNVNALELDDSALYLCASSLELAALTDTQYFGPGTRLTVL.

The V call is TRBV2, the J call TRBJ2-3; possible D gene TRBD1, 6 bases. The CDR3 consists of 12 residues. CDR1 is SNHLY and CDR2 is FYNNEI in the germline V gene. V lost 10 bases and J lost 2, with 10 bases in between. The CDR3 here is CATGALTDTQYF. Here the CDR3 DNA reads TGTGCCACAGGGGCTCTCACAGATACGCAGTATTTT.

V and J are TRBV7-9 and TRBJ2-7; 12 nucleotides match TRBD2. The germline V gene has CDR1 SEHNR and CDR2 FQNEAQ (reference sequence). After removal of 2 bases from V and 0 bases from J, the junction contained 5 bases not matched to a gene. This CDR3 region has 17 residues. The CDR3 here is CASSLSSGGGGSYEQYF. In DNA, the CDR3 is TGTGCCAGCAGCTTATCTAGCGGGGGGGGAGGCTCCTACGAGCAGTACTTC.

The V gene is TRBV4-1, the J gene TRBJ1-5; weak D call: TRBD1 (6 bases). The CDR3 consists of 17 residues. Germline lookup yields CDR1 MGHRA and CDR2 YSYEKL. The V and J ends lost 0 bases and 6 bases respectively, with 18 bases between them. CDR3 nucleotide sequence: TGCGCCAGCAGCCAAGATTTTTCGACAGGTCAGTTTCAGCCCCAGCATTTT. As protein: CASSQDFSTGQFQPQHF.